This T cell receptor beta chain was captured by sequencing in a study of control samples from healthy donors and cancer patients. CDR3 length equals 14 residues. CDR1 is LGHNA and CDR2 is YSLEER in the germline V gene. V was cut by 0 bases and J by 2 bases, with 8 bases left in between. In this sample, this clone turned up a few times. The data were produced by immunoSEQ multiplex PCR, yet TCRdb's version contains in-frame clones alone and is incomplete. The sample has 100,000 to 150,000 clones; about 92% are singletons. The chain links TRBV4-3 to TRBJ2-7; the D is unclear. This receptor was obtained from an older man with head and neck cancer. Input material: PBMCs. CDR3 DNA sequence: TGCGCCAGCAGCCAAGATTATTCGGCCTACGAGCAGTACTTC. Its translation: CASSQDYSAYEQYF.